This entry concerns a single T cell receptor (beta chain). Measured with immunoSEQ multiplex PCR; TCRdb has only the in-frame clones, and not every one. The table shows some 220,000 clones, with 84% occurring only once. This sample is drawn from a study of blood T cell repertoires in COVID-19. Study at large: Acute and convalescent COVID-19 samples came from the United States, Italy and Spain.

Between the trimmed V and J ends, which lost 0 bases and 6 bases, there was a span of 14 bases. Germline V lookup: CDR1 LGHNA, CDR2 YNFKEQ. The CDR3 is 15 residues long. This sequence originates from a man aged 45-65 years with acute or convalescent COVID-19. The chain is built from TRBV4-2 and TRBJ1-1; D not resolved. The material sequenced was peripheral blood. Written as DNA, the CDR3 is TGTGCCAGCAGCCAAGAGGGGAGGCTTGGGGCTGAAGCTTTCTTT. Protein: CASSQEGRLGAEAFF.